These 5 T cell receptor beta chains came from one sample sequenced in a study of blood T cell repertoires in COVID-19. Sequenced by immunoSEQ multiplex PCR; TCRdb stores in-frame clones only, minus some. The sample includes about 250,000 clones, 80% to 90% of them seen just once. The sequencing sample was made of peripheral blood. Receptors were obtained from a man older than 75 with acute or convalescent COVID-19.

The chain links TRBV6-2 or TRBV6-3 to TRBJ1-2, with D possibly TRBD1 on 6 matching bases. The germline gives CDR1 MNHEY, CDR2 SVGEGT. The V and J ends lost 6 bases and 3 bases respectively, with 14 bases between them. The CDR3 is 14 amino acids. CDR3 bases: TGTGCCAGCAGCTTAACCCGACAGGACTATGGCTACACCTTC. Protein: CASSLTRQDYGYTF.

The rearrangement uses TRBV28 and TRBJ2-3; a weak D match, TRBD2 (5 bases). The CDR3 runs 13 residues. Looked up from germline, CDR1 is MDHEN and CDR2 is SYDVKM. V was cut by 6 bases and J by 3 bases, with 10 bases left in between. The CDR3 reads CASREVGTDTQYF. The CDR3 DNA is TGTGCCAGCAGGGAGGTTGGAACAGATACGCAGTATTTT. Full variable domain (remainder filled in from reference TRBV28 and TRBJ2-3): DVKVTQSSRYLVKRTGEKVFLECVQDMDHENMFWYRQDPGLGLRLIYFSYDVKMKEKGDIPEGYSVSREKKERFSLILESASTNQTSMYLCASREVGTDTQYFGPGTRLTVL.

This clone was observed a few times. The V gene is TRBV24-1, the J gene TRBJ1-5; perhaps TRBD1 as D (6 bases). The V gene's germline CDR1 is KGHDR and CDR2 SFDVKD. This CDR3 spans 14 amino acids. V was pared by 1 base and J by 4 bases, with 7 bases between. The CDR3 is CATSDLTGNQPQHF. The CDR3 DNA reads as TGTGCCACCAGTGATTTAACAGGGAATCAGCCCCAGCATTTT.

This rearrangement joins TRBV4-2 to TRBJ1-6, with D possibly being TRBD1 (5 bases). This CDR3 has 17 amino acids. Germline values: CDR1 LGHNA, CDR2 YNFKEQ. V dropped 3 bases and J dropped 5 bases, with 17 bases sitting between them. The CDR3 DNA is TGTGCCAGCAGCCAGTGGGGCAGTTCTAGGGATAATTCACCCCTCCACTTT. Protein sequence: CASSQWGSSRDNSPLHF.

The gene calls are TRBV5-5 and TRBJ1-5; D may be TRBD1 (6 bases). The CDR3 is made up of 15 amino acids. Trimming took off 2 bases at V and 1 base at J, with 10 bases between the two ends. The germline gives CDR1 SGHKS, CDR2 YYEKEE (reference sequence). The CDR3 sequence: CASSLGQNSNQPQHF. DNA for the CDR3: TGTGCCAGCAGCTTAGGACAGAACAGCAATCAGCCCCAGCATTTT.